This T cell receptor (beta chain) was documented in a study of blood T cell repertoires in COVID-19. At the level of the study: Italy, Spain and the United States were the sources of the convalescent and acute COVID-19 samples.

Source study methods: Estimated nucleated cell counts came from reference gene primer amplification. The repertoire was sequenced with immunoSEQ multiplex PCR; TCRdb's copy has only in-frame clones and lacks some. The V and J calls and clone size are taken from that table; D and trimming were inferred from the DNA. The sample holds under 250,000 clones, around four fifths seen once. Trimming shortened V by 5 bases and J by 2 bases, and 18 bases separated the two germline ends. This CDR3 has 16 residues. Germline lookup yields CDR1 LNHDA and CDR2 SQIVND (reference sequence). This sequence originates from a woman between 45 and 60 years old who had been exposed to COVID-19. Source material: PBMCs or T cells enriched from blood (not recorded which). J is TRBJ1-2 and V is TRBV19; D remains ambiguous. The CDR3 DNA reads as TGTGCCAGTAGTTCCCCCCCCGGCCGAGGGAACTATGGCTACACCTTC. Protein product: CASSSPPGRGNYGYTF.